The text below deals with one TCR beta chain. Its antigen is not identified. Measured with immunoSEQ multiplex PCR; TCRdb has only the in-frame clones, and not every one. The data hold 98,000 or so clones, with 80% to 90% observed a single time. V dropped 2 bases and J dropped 4 bases, with 8 bases sitting between them. The CDR3 sequence is 13 residues long. In germline, CDR1 is MDHEN, CDR2 SYDVKM. This specimen belongs to a study of T cell responses to AZD1222 COVID-19 vaccine. Findings and limits, study-wide: Following two doses of AZD1222, Spike-specific TCR breadth and depth rose.

This TCR was recovered from an adult in good health. This rearrangement joins TRBV28 to TRBJ1-2; D uncertain. Sequencing was performed on peripheral blood, taken on day 0 of AZD1222 vaccination. The CDR3 coding sequence is TGTGCCAGCAGTTTAGGGCAGAGCTATGGCTACACCTTC. This encodes CASSLGQSYGYTF.